Below, 4 T cell receptor beta chains from the same sample are listed, as sequenced in a study of blood T cell repertoires in COVID-19. TCRdb keeps only in-frame clones here, not all; method: immunoSEQ multiplex PCR. This sample has 150,000 to 200,000 clones, with about 88% found just once. The sample consisted of peripheral blood. The receptor set was obtained from a woman aged 80 or over in a cohort sampled during active or convalescent COVID-19.

This clone was recorded only once. The J gene is TRBJ1-1, the V gene TRBV6-2 or TRBV6-3; a possible D gene is TRBD1 (5 bases). V shed 5 bases and J shed 4 bases, with 11 bases lying between them. The CDR3 spans 13 residues. Germline values: CDR1 MNHEY, CDR2 SVGEGT. The DNA for the CDR3 is TGTGCCAGCAGTGCAACTCAGGGCACTGAAGCTTTCTTT. As protein: CASSATQGTEAFF.

The sample holds a few counts of this clone. V and J are TRBV28 and TRBJ1-5, with unresolved D. V was trimmed by 4 bases and J by 3 bases, leaving 22 bases between them. The CDR3 covers 18 residues. Germline V gene data show CDR1 as MDHEN and CDR2 as SYDVKM. This CDR3 reads CASSSRHWRNYNNQPQHF. The CDR3 region has the DNA TGTGCCAGCAGTTCCCGACACTGGAGGAACTACAACAATCAGCCCCAGCATTTT.

The V call is TRBV11-2, the J call TRBJ2-3, with D perhaps matching TRBD2 (5 bases). V was trimmed by 1 base and J by 4 bases, leaving 6 bases between them. The CDR3 is 13 amino acids. Per germline, CDR1 SGHAT and CDR2 FQNNGV. For the CDR3, the DNA is TGTGCCAGCAGCTTAGTGGAGGCAGATACGCAGTATTTT. Residues: CASSLVEADTQYF. Full variable domain (missing parts from reference TRBV11-2 and TRBJ2-3): EAGVAQSPRYKIIEKRQSVAFWCNPISGHATLYWYQQILGQGPKLLIQFQNNGVVDDSQLPKDRFSAERLKGVDSTLKIQPAKLEDSAVYLCASSLVEADTQYFGPGTRLTVL.

This clone occurred once. CDR3 region: CASSDTAGITDTQYF. CDR3 nucleotides: TGCGCCAGCAGTGACACGGCCGGGATCACAGATACGCAGTATTTT. The chain combines TRBV10-2 with TRBJ2-3; a weak D match, TRBD2 (5 bases). This CDR3 contains 15 residues. V lost 3 bases to trimming and J lost 2 bases, with 12 bases between them. CDR1 and CDR2 from the germline V gene are WSHSY and SAAADI.